The 4 T cell receptor beta chains reported below all come from one sample, sequenced in a study of cytomegalovirus exposure and HLA in healthy donors. The PCR was carried out with 60 Vbeta primers and 13 Jbeta primers. Sequencing was performed with immunoSEQ multiplex PCR; in TCRdb, only in-frame clones are kept and a portion is missing. This table lists about 58,000 clones. Sequencing was carried out using PBMCs. The receptors here all came from a male donor in good health and CMV-seronegative.

The CDR3, as DNA: TGTGCCAGCAGCCCCGGGACAGGGTTTGGCTACACCTTC. Encoded protein: CASSPGTGFGYTF. The V gene is TRBV7-6, the J gene TRBJ1-2; 9 nucleotides agree with TRBD1. Germline lookup yields CDR1 SGHVS and CDR2 FNYEAQ. The CDR3 spans 13 residues. J was trimmed by 7 bases and V by 5 bases; bases with no gene match: 5.

The gene calls are TRBV29-1 and TRBJ1-1, with D hard to call. The germline V gene has CDR1 SQVTM and CDR2 ANQGSEA. The CDR3 consists of 12 residues. V dropped 2 bases and J dropped 3 bases, with 7 bases sitting between them. The CDR3 loop reads CSVEREDTEAFF. The DNA of the CDR3 is TGCAGCGTTGAAAGGGAGGACACTGAAGCTTTCTTT.

The chain uses TRBV30 and TRBJ2-7; 7 bases agree with TRBD1. The germline V gene encodes CDR1 GTSNPN and CDR2 SVGIG (reference sequence). The CDR3 totals 12 residues. After removal of 0 bases from V and 10 bases from J, the junction contained 6 bases not matched to a gene. This CDR3 is CAWSVEGDSQYF. For the CDR3, the DNA is TGTGCCTGGAGTGTAGAGGGGGACAGTCAGTACTTC.

The V call is TRBV19, the J call TRBJ1-4; 7 bases are a match to TRBD1. Per germline, CDR1 LNHDA and CDR2 SQIVND (reference sequence). The V gene end was trimmed by 5 bases and the J gene end by 6 bases; junction bases not matched to a gene: 6. This CDR3 comprises 14 residues. The chain's CDR3 is CASSSRQGYEKLFF. CDR3 sequence (DNA): TGTGCCAGTAGTTCGCGACAGGGTTATGAAAAACTGTTTTTT.